A selection of T cell receptor beta chains follows, all from one sample in a study of cytomegalovirus exposure and HLA in healthy donors. Assay: immunoSEQ multiplex PCR; the TCRdb copy retains only in-frame clones and omits some. This table has approximately 150,000 clones, nearly 80% appearing once. The source material was PBMCs. These receptors came from a middle-aged woman in good health and CMV-seronegative. Both conserved end residues are part of each CDR3. The D gene is left open where the match is weak. Only part of the rows carry a size: once, few, many, or a class if the clone is expanded.

>few|TRBJ2-1|TRBV12-5|-
TGTGCTAGTGGCCCCGGGGTGTTTAGTGAGCAGTTCTTC
CASGPGVFSEQFF
>once|TRBJ2-1|TRBV7-2|TRBD2
TGTGCCAGCAGCACCCAGCGGGGGGGGAACGGTGAGCAGTTCTTC
CASSTQRGGNGEQFF
>-|TRBJ1-1|TRBV6-5|-
TGTGCCAGCATAAACAGATACACTGAAGCTTTCTTT
CASINRYTEAFF
>-|TRBJ1-2|TRBV4-1|-
TGCGCCAGCAGCCATTCGAAAGCCCCCTATGGCTACACCTTC
CASSHSKAPYGYTF
>-|TRBJ1-1|TRBV9|-
TGTGCCAGCAGCGTTGGCGGGAAGAACACTGAAGCTTTCTTT
CASSVGGKNTEAFF
>-|TRBJ2-7|TRBV10-3|-
TGTGCCATCGGAGTGGGTGTCCTCGGGGGAGAGCAGTACTTC
CAIGVGVLGGEQYF
>-|TRBJ1-1|TRBV29-1|-
TGCAGCGGGATCACAGGGCCCGTGAACACTGAAGCTTTCTTT
CSGITGPVNTEAFF
>-|TRBJ2-3|TRBV9|-
TGTGCCAGCAGCGTCAACCCGGCGGGGGATACGCAGTATTTT
CASSVNPAGDTQYF
>-|TRBJ1-1|TRBV29-1|TRBD1
TGCAGCGTTGAAGAGAAGGGACAGGGGGACGGCACTGAAGCTTTCTTT
CSVEEKGQGDGTEAFF
>-|TRBJ2-2|TRBV6-5|TRBD1
TGTGCCAGCAGTTATGGACAGGGATGGAACACCGGGGAGCTGTTTTTT
CASSYGQGWNTGELFF
>-|TRBJ1-6|TRBV5-6|-
TGTGCCAGCAGCACGAGCAGGGTCAGCTCCTATAATTCACCCCTCCACTTT
CASSTSRVSSYNSPLHF
>-|TRBJ2-7|TRBV7-2|TRBD2
TGTGCCAGCAGCTCGCCGGGACTAGCGTACGAGCAGTACTTC
CASSSPGLAYEQYF
>-|TRBJ2-3|TRBV7-6|-
TGTGCCAGCAGCTCAGAGGGGGCAGATACGCAGTATTTT
CASSSEGADTQYF
>-|TRBJ2-1|TRBV6-1|-
TGTGCCGGAAAGCAGGGAGGATACAATGAGCAGTTCTTC
CAGKQGGYNEQFF
>-|TRBJ1-5|TRBV5-6|TRBD1
TGTGCCAGCAGCTTTAGGACAGGCTACAATCAGCCCCAGCATTTT
CASSFRTGYNQPQHF